The rows below give T cell receptor beta chains drawn from one sample of a study of shared clonotypes between healthy human individuals. Sequencing was performed with immunoSEQ multiplex PCR; in TCRdb, only in-frame clones are kept and a portion is missing. Of about 2.4 million clones in the sample, over 85% were seen once. Material: naive CD4+ T cells from PBMCs. The receptors were sampled from a man aged 18 to 29 in good health. Some clones in this sample may be carry-over from other donors' samples. The CDR3 runs from the conserved cysteine through the conserved F or W. A D gene is named only where the DNA matches it firmly. Only part of the rows carry a size: once, few, many, or a class if the clone is expanded.

d_call: NA
clone_size: NA
v_call: TRBV6-5
j_call: TRBJ1-1
cdr3_nt: TGTGCCAGCAGTTACTCAGGTCCGGGAGTGGGGCAGAAAGCTTTCTTT
cdr3_aa: CASSYSGPGVGQKAFF

d_call: NA
clone_size: once
v_call: TRBV28
j_call: TRBJ1-2
cdr3_nt: TGTGCCAGCAGTCGAGGGACAAGGGGCTATGGCTACACCTTC
cdr3_aa: CASSRGTRGYGYTF

d_call: NA
clone_size: NA
v_call: TRBV28
j_call: TRBJ2-4
cdr3_nt: TGTGCCAGCACCCTTTCGGGGCCCTGGGACATTCAGTACTTC
cdr3_aa: CASTLSGPWDIQYF

d_call: NA
clone_size: once
v_call: TRBV2
j_call: TRBJ2-7
cdr3_nt: TGTGCCAGCAGTGTCGGACCTTACGAGCAGTACTTC
cdr3_aa: CASSVGPYEQYF

d_call: NA
clone_size: once
v_call: TRBV27
j_call: TRBJ2-7
cdr3_nt: TGTGCCAGCAGTTTAGGTTTCCCCGTCGGTGGGGGTTACCCCTACGAGCAGTACTTC
cdr3_aa: CASSLGFPVGGGYPYEQYF

d_call: TRBD1
clone_size: NA
v_call: TRBV10-1
j_call: TRBJ1-6
cdr3_nt: TGCGCCAGCAGTGGGGACAGCACTGCTTCAAGCTCCTATAATTCACCCCTCCACTTT
cdr3_aa: CASSGDSTASSSYNSPLHF

d_call: NA
clone_size: NA
v_call: TRBV11-2
j_call: TRBJ2-1
cdr3_nt: TGTGCCAGCGGAGGGGTATACGAGCAGTTCTTC
cdr3_aa: CASGGVYEQFF

d_call: TRBD2
clone_size: NA
v_call: TRBV6-6
j_call: TRBJ2-3
cdr3_nt: TGTGCCAGCAGTTCCGGGACTAGCGGAACAGATACGCAGTATTTT
cdr3_aa: CASSSGTSGTDTQYF

d_call: TRBD1
clone_size: NA
v_call: TRBV5-4
j_call: TRBJ2-5
cdr3_nt: TGTGCCAGCAGCTTGGGGGGACAGGGGGGACAAGAGACCCAGTACTTC
cdr3_aa: CASSLGGQGGQETQYF

d_call: TRBD1
clone_size: once
v_call: TRBV7-2
j_call: TRBJ2-1
cdr3_nt: TGTGCCAGCAGCTTAGCGCAGGGGACAGACAATGAGCAGTTCTTC
cdr3_aa: CASSLAQGTDNEQFF

d_call: TRBD2
clone_size: NA
v_call: TRBV28
j_call: TRBJ2-1
cdr3_nt: TGTGCCAGCAGTTTATTGGTTGCCAGCGGGGGGTTTAAGAATGAGCAGTTCTTC
cdr3_aa: CASSLLVASGGFKNEQFF

d_call: TRBD1
clone_size: NA
v_call: TRBV29-1
j_call: TRBJ1-2
cdr3_nt: TGCAGCGTCACAGGACAGGGAGGTCGTGGCTACACCTTC
cdr3_aa: CSVTGQGGRGYTF

d_call: NA
clone_size: NA
v_call: TRBV6-1
j_call: TRBJ1-1
cdr3_nt: TGTGCCAGCAAATACAGGAACACTGAAGCTTTCTTT
cdr3_aa: CASKYRNTEAFF

d_call: NA
clone_size: NA
v_call: TRBV7-2
j_call: TRBJ2-3
cdr3_nt: TGTGCCAGCAGCTGGTTAGGTACGCAGTATTTT
cdr3_aa: CASSWLGTQYF

d_call: NA
clone_size: NA
v_call: TRBV25-1
j_call: TRBJ2-3
cdr3_nt: TGTGCCAGCAGTGGATTCCGGGACGGAAACACAGATACGCAGTATTTT
cdr3_aa: CASSGFRDGNTDTQYF

d_call: NA
clone_size: NA
v_call: TRBV19
j_call: TRBJ1-2
cdr3_nt: TGTGCCAGTAGTACAGGGAGGAATGGCTACACCTTC
cdr3_aa: CASSTGRNGYTF

d_call: TRBD2
clone_size: NA
v_call: TRBV15
j_call: TRBJ2-2
cdr3_nt: TGTGCCACCAGCAGAGATGTGGCGGGGGCCGGGGAGCTGTTTTTT
cdr3_aa: CATSRDVAGAGELFF

d_call: TRBD2
clone_size: NA
v_call: TRBV18
j_call: TRBJ2-1
cdr3_nt: TGTGCCAGCTCACCACCAATTGGACTAGCGGGAAGAGAGCAGTTCTTC
cdr3_aa: CASSPPIGLAGREQFF

d_call: NA
clone_size: NA
v_call: TRBV19
j_call: TRBJ2-3
cdr3_nt: TGTGCCAGTAGTTTGATCGGAGATACGCAGTATTTT
cdr3_aa: CASSLIGDTQYF

d_call: TRBD1
clone_size: NA
v_call: TRBV15
j_call: TRBJ1-2
cdr3_nt: TGTGCCACCAGCAACGGGACAGAACGGGGCTACACCTTC
cdr3_aa: CATSNGTERGYTF

d_call: TRBD1
clone_size: NA
v_call: TRBV5-1
j_call: TRBJ1-1
cdr3_nt: TGCGCCAGCAGCGCCACAGGGGCGGGTACTGAAGCTTTCTTT
cdr3_aa: CASSATGAGTEAFF

d_call: NA
clone_size: NA
v_call: TRBV27
j_call: TRBJ1-2
cdr3_nt: TGTGCCAGCAGTTCCATCGGGGTTGTTGGCTACACCTTC
cdr3_aa: CASSSIGVVGYTF

d_call: TRBD1
clone_size: NA
v_call: TRBV29-1
j_call: TRBJ2-5
cdr3_nt: TGCAGCGTTGCGCGGACAGGGGGTGAGACCCAGTACTTC
cdr3_aa: CSVARTGGETQYF

d_call: NA
clone_size: NA
v_call: TRBV7-9
j_call: TRBJ2-5
cdr3_nt: TGTGCCAGCAGCTTACCCGCAGGGAGTCCTGGGGAGACCCAGTACTTC
cdr3_aa: CASSLPAGSPGETQYF

d_call: NA
clone_size: NA
v_call: TRBV5-4
j_call: TRBJ2-3
cdr3_nt: TGTGCCAGCAGCTCCAAGGCAGGGGGGGAGGGCCCCACAGATACGCAGTATTTT
cdr3_aa: CASSSKAGGEGPTDTQYF

d_call: TRBD2
clone_size: few
v_call: TRBV15
j_call: TRBJ2-3
cdr3_nt: TGTGCCACCCTCGGGACTAACACAGATACGCAGTATTTT
cdr3_aa: CATLGTNTDTQYF

d_call: TRBD1
clone_size: few
v_call: TRBV27
j_call: TRBJ2-7
cdr3_nt: TGTGCCAGCAGTCCGCCGGGACAGGGGGCGATGGAGCAGTACTTC
cdr3_aa: CASSPPGQGAMEQYF

d_call: NA
clone_size: NA
v_call: TRBV5-4
j_call: TRBJ2-1
cdr3_nt: TGTGCCAGCAGCGTTGACCCATCATCAGCCTACAATGAGCAGTTCTTC
cdr3_aa: CASSVDPSSAYNEQFF